Below are 24 T cell receptor beta chains sequenced from a single sample in a study of blood T cell repertoires in COVID-19. Only in-frame clones appear in the TCRdb table, and some are missing; sequencing was by immunoSEQ multiplex PCR. The data hold roughly 240,000 clones, with around 88% observed a single time. Sequenced material: PBMCs or T cells enriched from blood (not recorded which). The receptors derive from a woman aged 35 to 49 with acute COVID-19.

The gene calls are TRBV11-3 and TRBJ2-2, with a possible D match to TRBD2 (6 bases). CDR1 is SGHNT, CDR2 YENEEA, per germline. The germline V and J ends were trimmed by 5 bases and 5 bases, with 12 bases remaining between them. The CDR3 has 14 amino acids. This chain's CDR3 is CASSRIGTTGELFF. The CDR3 nucleotides read TGTGCCAGCAGCCGAATAGGGACTACCGGGGAGCTGTTTTTT.

The chain employs TRBV7-2 and TRBJ1-1; D may be TRBD1 (6 bases). Germline V gene data show CDR1 as SGHTA and CDR2 as FQGNSA. V shed 0 bases and J shed 4 bases, with 15 bases lying between them. The CDR3 contains 16 residues. The CDR3 here is CASSLAGGAVATEAFF. CDR3 DNA: TGTGCCAGCAGCTTAGCGGGGGGGGCCGTGGCCACTGAAGCTTTCTTT.

The chain combines TRBV5-1 with TRBJ1-6, with 7 bases lining up with TRBD1. This CDR3 is built from 15 residues. Germline V lookup: CDR1 SGHRS, CDR2 YFSETQ. Germline trimming cut 5 bases from V and 6 bases from J; bases unmatched to any gene: 8. The CDR3 sequence: CASSHTGVSNSPLHF. The DNA of the CDR3 is TGCGCCAGCAGTCATACAGGGGTTTCTAATTCACCCCTCCACTTT. Based on the CDR3 plus reference TRBV5-1 and TRBJ1-6, the full variable domain is KAGVTQTPRYLIKTRGQQVTLSCSPISGHRSVSWYQQTPGQGLQFLFEYFSETQRNKGNFPGRFSGRQFSNSRSEMNVSTLELGDSALYLCASSHTGVSNSPLHFGNGTRLTVT.

The genes are TRBV11-3 and TRBJ2-7; 9 bases fit TRBD2. The CDR3 totals 16 residues. Unmatched junction bases numbered 7, after V lost 1 base and J lost 3 bases. Germline V gene data show CDR1 as SGHNT and CDR2 as YENEEA. The chain's CDR3 is CASSLAVGTSHYEQYF. CDR3 nucleotide sequence: TGTGCCAGCAGCTTAGCCGTTGGGACTAGCCACTACGAGCAGTACTTC.

The J gene is TRBJ2-5, the V gene TRBV12-5; tentative D call: TRBD1 (6 bases). Germline values: CDR1 LGHNT, CDR2 FRNRAP. The CDR3 contains 14 residues. V was shortened by 6 bases and J by 1 base, with 12 bases between the two germline ends. The CDR3 protein is CASGLGHLQETQYF. CDR3 coding DNA: TGTGCTAGTGGACTGGGACACCTCCAAGAGACCCAGTACTTC.

This chain links TRBV6-5 with TRBJ2-7; D may be TRBD2 (6 bases). The CDR3 length is 13 residues. Germline V lookup: CDR1 MNHEY, CDR2 SVGAGI. The V gene lost 2 bases and the J gene lost 5 bases, with 10 bases spanning the gap. The CDR3 region is CASSYLGGNEQYF. CDR3 in DNA: TGTGCCAGCAGTTACCTTGGGGGGAACGAGCAGTACTTC.

In its sample, this clone was seen once. This chain connects TRBV5-6 to TRBJ2-5; D possibly corresponds to TRBD1 (6 bases). CDR3 length: 16 residues. Germline V lookup: CDR1 SGHDT, CDR2 YYEEEE. Trimming cost V 1 base and J 5 bases, with 18 bases left between them. CDR3 loop: CASSLTPTGIGETQYF. DNA for the CDR3: TGTGCCAGCAGCTTGACACCCACAGGGATAGGGGAGACCCAGTACTTC.

The chain has TRBV10-1 and TRBJ1-6, with D possibly matching TRBD1 (6 bases). Germline V CDR1 and CDR2: WNHNN, SYGVQD (reference sequence). There are 13 residues in the CDR3. V gave up 4 bases and J gave up 7 bases, with 8 bases separating them. In nucleotides, the CDR3 is TGCGCCAGCAGTGCGGACAGAAATTCACCCCTCCACTTT. Translating gives CASSADRNSPLHF.

This rearrangement joins TRBV20-1 to TRBJ1-1; D possibly corresponds to TRBD1 (5 bases). Trimming pared 3 bases from V and 7 bases from J, leaving 9 bases between. The CDR3 contains 11 residues. Per germline, CDR1 DFQATT and CDR2 SNEGSKA (reference sequence). CDR3 DNA: TGCAGTGCTAGTTGGGGGGTTGAAGCTTTCTTT. Translating it yields CSASWGVEAFF.

The chain is built from TRBV11-2 and TRBJ1-4; 11 bases map to TRBD1. Trimming took 1 base from V and 11 from J; bases not matched to a gene: 6. Per the germline V gene, CDR1 is SGHAT and CDR2 is FQNNGV. The CDR3 is made up of 15 amino acids. CDR3 sequence reads: CASSLGGQGALKLFF. In nucleotides, the CDR3 is TGTGCCAGCAGCTTAGGCGGACAGGGGGCGTTGAAACTGTTTTTT.

The chain uses TRBV7-2 and TRBJ1-1; 12 bases map to TRBD1. The CDR3 loop spans 15 amino acids. Per the germline V gene, CDR1 is SGHTA and CDR2 is FQGNSA. V lost 5 bases and J lost 5; bases outside the gene matches: 6. CDR3 amino acids: CASSPGQGARTEAFF. For the CDR3, the DNA is TGTGCCAGCAGCCCGGGACAGGGGGCGAGAACTGAAGCTTTCTTT.

V usage is TRBV3-1 (or the pseudogene TRBV3-2) and J usage is TRBJ1-5, with 7 bases aligning to TRBD1. Germline CDR1 and CDR2: LGHDT and YNNKEL (reference sequence). With V trimmed by 1 base and J by 6 bases, 3 bases remained unmatched. This CDR3 is 14 amino acids long. Here the CDR3 reads CASSQVQGVQPQHF. The CDR3 bases are TGTGCCAGCAGCCAAGTCCAGGGGGTTCAGCCCCAGCATTTT.

This clone turned up a few times. This chain joins TRBV19 and TRBJ1-3; D not resolved. The V and J ends lost 5 bases and 4 bases respectively, with 15 bases between them. Germline V gene data show CDR1 as LNHDA and CDR2 as SQIVND (reference sequence). The CDR3 length is 15 residues. The CDR3 spells CASSGGAYSGNTIYF. The CDR3 nucleotides read TGTGCCAGTAGTGGCGGCGCCTACTCGGGAAACACCATATATTTT.

The chain recombines TRBV11-2 with TRBJ2-2, with D possibly being TRBD1 (6 bases). V shed 1 base and J shed 7 bases, with 22 bases lying between them. CDR3 length: 18 residues. Germline V CDR1 and CDR2: SGHAT, FQNNGV. The CDR3, as DNA: TGTGCCAGCAGCTTAGCCCCCGGACAGTGGGGAACCGGCGGGGAGCTGTTTTTT. Amino acid sequence: CASSLAPGQWGTGGELFF. Drawing the rest from reference TRBV11-2 and TRBJ2-2, the complete variable domain is EAGVAQSPRYKIIEKRQSVAFWCNPISGHATLYWYQQILGQGPKLLIQFQNNGVVDDSQLPKDRFSAERLKGVDSTLKIQPAKLEDSAVYLCASSLAPGQWGTGGELFFGEGSRLTVL.

This chain connects TRBV6-2 or TRBV6-3 to TRBJ1-1; 8 nucleotides agree with TRBD1. The V gene end was trimmed by 2 bases and the J gene end by 1 base; junction bases not matched to a gene: 12. Germline V CDR1 and CDR2: MNHEY, SVGEGT. The CDR3 spans 18 residues. The CDR3 nucleotides are TGTGCCAGCAGTTACACGAGGGGCAGGACAGGGCCGAACACTGAAGCTTTCTTT. This gives the protein CASSYTRGRTGPNTEAFF.

The J gene is TRBJ1-6, the V gene TRBV9, with TRBD1 matching 10 bases. The CDR3 consists of 17 residues. The germline gives CDR1 SGDLS, CDR2 YYNGEE. The ends lost 2 bases at V and 9 bases at J; junction bases unmatched: 11. The CDR3 bases are TGTGCCAGCAGCGTCGATTCGGGACAGGGGAAGTCTTCACCCCTCCACTTT. Its translation: CASSVDSGQGKSSPLHF.

The CDR3 here is CASRTDITAYGYTF. The CDR3 bases are TGTGCCAGCAGAACGGACATAACAGCCTATGGCTACACCTTC. This chain uses TRBV2 with TRBJ1-2; a possible D gene is TRBD1 (5 bases). Deletions cut 6 bases from V and 4 bases from J, with 15 bases between. The CDR3 covers 14 residues. Germline CDR1 SNHLY, CDR2 FYNNEI.

The J gene is TRBJ2-6, the V gene TRBV5-4; D remains ambiguous. The ends were cut back, 6 bases at V and 0 bases at J, with 7 bases in the middle. The CDR3 length is 14 residues. Per germline, CDR1 SGHNT and CDR2 YYREEE (reference sequence). Here the CDR3 reads CASTILSGANVLTF. CDR3 DNA: TGTGCCAGCACCATACTCTCTGGGGCCAACGTCCTGACTTTC.

The chain has TRBV27 and TRBJ1-1, with unresolved D. CDR1 and CDR2 from the germline V gene are MNHEY and SMNVEV (reference sequence). Deletions cut 5 bases from V and 6 bases from J, with 13 bases between. CDR3 size: 13 residues. The CDR3 sequence is CASSVWGGPEAFF. Here the CDR3 DNA reads TGTGCCAGCAGTGTATGGGGAGGCCCTGAAGCTTTCTTT.

The J gene is TRBJ1-3, the V gene TRBV6-5; 10 nucleotides line up with TRBD1. This CDR3 is 15 amino acids long. Germline trimming cut 7 bases from V and 5 bases from J; bases unmatched to any gene: 8. Germline V CDR1 and CDR2: MNHEY, SVGAGI. The CDR3 loop reads CASTPGGQGRNTIYF. The CDR3, as DNA: TGTGCCAGCACCCCGGGGGGACAGGGGAGAAACACCATATATTTT.

The CDR3 DNA reads TGCGCCAGCAGCGTGACAGGGCGGTCCGGGGAGCTGTTTTTT. Its translation: CASSVTGRSGELFF. The V gene is TRBV5-1, the J gene TRBJ2-2, with 7 bases matching TRBD1. The V gene end was trimmed by 4 bases and the J gene end by 6 bases; junction bases not matched to a gene: 6. Germline lookup yields CDR1 SGHRS and CDR2 YFSETQ. This CDR3 has 14 amino acids.

The chain employs TRBV2 and TRBJ1-6; D gene ambiguous. Germline CDR1 is SNHLY and CDR2 is FYNNEI. The CDR3 contains 13 residues. V was shortened by 6 bases and J by 10 bases, with 13 bases between the two germline ends. CDR3 DNA: TGTGCCAGCAGAGAGAGGGTAGGGTCACCCCTCCACTTT. It translates to CASRERVGSPLHF.

V and J are TRBV5-8 and TRBJ1-3; 8 positions match TRBD1. The germline V gene encodes CDR1 SGHTS and CDR2 YDEGEE. The CDR3 sequence is 17 residues long. The V and J ends lost 4 bases and 0 bases, in that order; junction bases with no gene match: 9. In nucleotides, the CDR3 is TGTGCCAGCAGCCTGGACAGGGCTTCCCTCTCTGGAAACACCATATATTTT. Its protein is CASSLDRASLSGNTIYF.

The chain has TRBV9 and TRBJ2-7, with 8 bases aligning to TRBD2. Germline lookup yields CDR1 SGDLS and CDR2 YYNGEE. The V segment lost 3 bases and the J segment 1 base; nucleotides outside the gene matches: 3. This CDR3 is built from 14 residues. The DNA for the CDR3 is TGTGCCAGCAGCGCTAGCGGGTGGTCCTACGAGCAGTACTTC. Its protein is CASSASGWSYEQYF.